The clone carrying this T cell receptor (beta chain) was found many times. The use of genomic DNA as template underpinned the TCR beta VDJ and CDR3 profiling. MiXCR, applied by TCRdb to the reads, yields one record per CDR3 protein. The data contain roughly 64,000 distinct CDR3 sequences, about 50% of them singletons. These data originate in a study of CD8+CD57+ T cells in acquired aplastic anemia. The germline V gene encodes CDR1 SGHRS and CDR2 YFSETQ. The CDR3 is 15 amino acids. V gave up 0 bases and J gave up 0 bases, with 7 bases separating them. Sequenced sample: sorted CD4+, CD8+, or CD8+CD57+ T cells (not recorded which) from PBMCs. The clonotype comes from a human donor in good health, serving as a control. The chain is built from TRBV5-1 and TRBJ2-1; no reliable D call. CDR3 sequence: CASSLAVSSYNEQFF. CDR3 nucleotides: TGCGCCAGCAGCTTGGCAGTAAGCTCCTACAATGAGCAGTTCTTC.